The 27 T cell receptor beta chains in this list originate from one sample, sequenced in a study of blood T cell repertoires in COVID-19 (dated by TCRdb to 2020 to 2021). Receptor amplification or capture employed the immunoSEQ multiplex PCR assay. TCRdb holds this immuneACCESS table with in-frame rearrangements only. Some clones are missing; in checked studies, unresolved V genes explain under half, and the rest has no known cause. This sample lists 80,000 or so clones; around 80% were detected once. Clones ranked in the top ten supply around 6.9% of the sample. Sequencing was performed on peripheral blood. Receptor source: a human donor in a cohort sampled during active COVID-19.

In nucleotides, the CDR3 is TGTGCCAGCAGAGTTAGCGGACAAGAGACCCAGTACTTC. Its translation is CASRVSGQETQYF. The chain has TRBV4-2 and TRBJ2-5; D might be TRBD2 (6 bases). V was cut by 6 bases and J by 2 bases, with 10 bases left in between. Germline CDR1 LGHNA, CDR2 YNFKEQ. CDR3 size: 13 residues.

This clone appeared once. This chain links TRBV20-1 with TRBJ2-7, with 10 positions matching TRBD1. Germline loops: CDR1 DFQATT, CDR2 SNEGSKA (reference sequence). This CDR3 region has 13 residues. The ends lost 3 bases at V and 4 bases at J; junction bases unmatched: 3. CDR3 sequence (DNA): TGCAGTGCTAGTCGGGGACAGGGGTACGAGCAGTACTTC. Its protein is CSASRGQGYEQYF.

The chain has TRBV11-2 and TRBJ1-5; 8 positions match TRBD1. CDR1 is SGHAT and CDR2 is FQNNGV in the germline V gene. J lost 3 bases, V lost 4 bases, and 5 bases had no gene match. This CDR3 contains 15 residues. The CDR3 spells CASSSGQGPNQPQHF. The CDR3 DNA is TGTGCCAGCAGCTCCGGACAGGGTCCCAATCAGCCCCAGCATTTT.

The CDR3 loop reads CASSEPPGQGAGGYTF. As DNA, the CDR3 is TGTGCCAGCAGTGAGCCCCCGGGACAGGGGGCAGGGGGCTACACCTTC. The V call is TRBV6-1, the J call TRBJ1-2, with 12 nucleotides matching TRBD1. V shed 3 bases and J 8 bases; nucleotides not matched to a gene: 10. The germline CDR1 and CDR2 sequences are MNHNS and SASEGT. CDR3 size: 16 residues.

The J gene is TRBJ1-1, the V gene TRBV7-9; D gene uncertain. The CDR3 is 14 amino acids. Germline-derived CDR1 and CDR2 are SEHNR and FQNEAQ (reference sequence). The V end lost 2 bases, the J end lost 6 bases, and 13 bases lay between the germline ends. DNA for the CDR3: TGTGCCAGCAGCTTATTTGAGGGCGGCCCTGAAGCTTTCTTT. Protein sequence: CASSLFEGGPEAFF. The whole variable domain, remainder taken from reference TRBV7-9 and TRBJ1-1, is DTGVSQNPRHKITKRGQNVTFRCDPISEHNRLYWYRQTLGQGPEFLTYFQNEAQLEKSRLLSDRFSAERPKGSFSTLEIQRTEQGDSAMYLCASSLFEGGPEAFFGQGTRLTVV.

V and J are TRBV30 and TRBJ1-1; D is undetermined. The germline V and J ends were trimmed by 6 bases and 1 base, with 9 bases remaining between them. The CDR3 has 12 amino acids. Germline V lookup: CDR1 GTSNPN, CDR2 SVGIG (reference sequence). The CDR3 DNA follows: TGTGCCTGTGGTCCAGGGAACACTGAAGCTTTCTTT. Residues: CACGPGNTEAFF.

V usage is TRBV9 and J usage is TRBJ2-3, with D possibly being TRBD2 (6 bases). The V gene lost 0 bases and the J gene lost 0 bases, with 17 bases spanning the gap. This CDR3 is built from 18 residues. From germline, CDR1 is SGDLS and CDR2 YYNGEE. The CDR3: CASSVDLGWGTSTDTQYF. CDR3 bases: TGTGCCAGCAGCGTAGATTTGGGGTGGGGGACTAGCACAGATACGCAGTATTTT.

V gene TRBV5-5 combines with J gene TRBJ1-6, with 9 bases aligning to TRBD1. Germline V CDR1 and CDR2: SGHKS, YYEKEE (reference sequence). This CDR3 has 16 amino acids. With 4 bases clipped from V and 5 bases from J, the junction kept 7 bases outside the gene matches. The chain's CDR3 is CASSTGQGVNNSPLHF. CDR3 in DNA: TGTGCCAGCAGCACGGGACAGGGAGTGAATAATTCACCCCTCCACTTT.

The CDR3 sequence: CASSPSSYRGKTEAFF. CDR3 nucleotide sequence: TGCGCCAGCAGTCCGTCGTCATACAGGGGAAAGACTGAAGCTTTCTTT. The J gene is TRBJ1-1, the V gene TRBV23-1; 7 bases are shared with TRBD1. TRBV23-1 is placed among ORFs of uncertain function. Trimming cost V 4 bases and J 5 bases; bases outside gene matches: 13. This CDR3 is built from 16 residues.

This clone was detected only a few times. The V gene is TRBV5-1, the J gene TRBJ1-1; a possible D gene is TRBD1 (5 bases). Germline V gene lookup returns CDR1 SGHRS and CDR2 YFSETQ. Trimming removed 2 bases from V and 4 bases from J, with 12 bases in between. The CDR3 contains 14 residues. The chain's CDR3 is CASSFQGRSTEAFF. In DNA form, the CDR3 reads TGCGCCAGCAGCTTTCAGGGTCGGAGCACTGAAGCTTTCTTT. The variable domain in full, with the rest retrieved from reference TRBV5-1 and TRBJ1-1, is KAGVTQTPRYLIKTRGQQVTLSCSPISGHRSVSWYQQTPGQGLQFLFEYFSETQRNKGNFPGRFSGRQFSNSRSEMNVSTLELGDSALYLCASSFQGRSTEAFFGQGTRLTVV.

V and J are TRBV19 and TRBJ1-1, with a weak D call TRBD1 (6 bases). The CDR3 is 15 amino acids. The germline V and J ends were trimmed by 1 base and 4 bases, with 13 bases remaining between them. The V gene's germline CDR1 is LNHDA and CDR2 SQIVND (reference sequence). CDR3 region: CASSIVGALGTEAFF. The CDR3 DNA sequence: TGTGCCAGTAGTATAGTGGGGGCTCTGGGCACTGAAGCTTTCTTT.

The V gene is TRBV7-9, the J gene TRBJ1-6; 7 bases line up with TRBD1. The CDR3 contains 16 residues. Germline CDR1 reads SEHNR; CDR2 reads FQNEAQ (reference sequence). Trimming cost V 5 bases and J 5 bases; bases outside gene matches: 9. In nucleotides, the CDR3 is TGTGCCAGCAGCCCCCCGGGACAGCGGAATAATTCACCCCTCCACTTT. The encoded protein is CASSPPGQRNNSPLHF.

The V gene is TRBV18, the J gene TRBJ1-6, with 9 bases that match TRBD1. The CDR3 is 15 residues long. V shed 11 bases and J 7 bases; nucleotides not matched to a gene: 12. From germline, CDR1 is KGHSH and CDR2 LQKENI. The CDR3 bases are TGTGCCGGAGCTGTTGGGACAGGGCTGAATTCACCCCTCCACTTT. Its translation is CAGAVGTGLNSPLHF.

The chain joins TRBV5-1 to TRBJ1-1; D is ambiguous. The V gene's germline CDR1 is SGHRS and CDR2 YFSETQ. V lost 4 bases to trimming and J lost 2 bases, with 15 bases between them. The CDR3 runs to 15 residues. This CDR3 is CASSPGVGGNTEAFF. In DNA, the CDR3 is TGCGCCAGCAGCCCAGGTGTTGGAGGAAACACTGAAGCTTTCTTT.

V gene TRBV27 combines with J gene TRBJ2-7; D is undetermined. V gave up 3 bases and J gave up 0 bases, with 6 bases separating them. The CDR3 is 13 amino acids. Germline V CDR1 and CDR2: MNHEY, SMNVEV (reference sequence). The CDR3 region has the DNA TGTGCCAGCAGTTTCAGGATCTCCTACGAGCAGTACTTC. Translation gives CASSFRISYEQYF.

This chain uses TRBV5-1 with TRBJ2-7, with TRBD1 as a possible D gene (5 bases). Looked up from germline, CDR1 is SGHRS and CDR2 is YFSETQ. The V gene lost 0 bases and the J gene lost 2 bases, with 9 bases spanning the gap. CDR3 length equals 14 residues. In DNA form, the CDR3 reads TGCGCCAGCAGCTTGGAGGGGTCTACCTACGAGCAGTACTTC. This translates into CASSLEGSTYEQYF.

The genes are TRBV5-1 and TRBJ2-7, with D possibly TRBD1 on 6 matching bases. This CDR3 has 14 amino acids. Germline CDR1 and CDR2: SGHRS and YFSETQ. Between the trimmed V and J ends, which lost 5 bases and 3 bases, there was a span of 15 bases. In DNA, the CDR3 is TGCGCCAGCAGGCACGAAGGACAGAGCTACGAGCAGTACTTC. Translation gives CASRHEGQSYEQYF.

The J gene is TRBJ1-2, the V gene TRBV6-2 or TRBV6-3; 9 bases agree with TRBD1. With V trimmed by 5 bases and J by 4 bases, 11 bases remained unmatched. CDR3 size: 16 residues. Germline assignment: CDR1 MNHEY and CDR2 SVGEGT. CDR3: CASSARTGTGLYGYTF. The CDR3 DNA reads TGTGCCAGCAGTGCGCGAACCGGGACAGGGCTCTATGGCTACACCTTC.

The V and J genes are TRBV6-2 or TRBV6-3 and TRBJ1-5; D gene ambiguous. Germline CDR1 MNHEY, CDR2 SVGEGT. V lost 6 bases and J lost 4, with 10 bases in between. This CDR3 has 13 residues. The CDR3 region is CASSAGTNQPQHF. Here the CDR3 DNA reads TGTGCCAGCAGCGCGGGTACAAATCAGCCCCAGCATTTT.

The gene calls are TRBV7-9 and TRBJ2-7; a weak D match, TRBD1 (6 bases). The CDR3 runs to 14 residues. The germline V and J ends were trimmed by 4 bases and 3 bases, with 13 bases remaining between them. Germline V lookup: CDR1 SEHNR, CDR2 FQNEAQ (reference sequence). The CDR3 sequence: CASSYRDKNYEQYF. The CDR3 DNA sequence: TGTGCCAGCAGCTACCGGGACAAGAACTACGAGCAGTACTTC.

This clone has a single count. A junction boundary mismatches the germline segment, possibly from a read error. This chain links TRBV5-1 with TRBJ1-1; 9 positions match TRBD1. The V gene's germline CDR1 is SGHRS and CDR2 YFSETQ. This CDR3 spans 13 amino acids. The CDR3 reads CASRLGQGTEAFF. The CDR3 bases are TGCGCCAGCAGGTTGGGACAGGGTACTGAAGCTTTCTTT.

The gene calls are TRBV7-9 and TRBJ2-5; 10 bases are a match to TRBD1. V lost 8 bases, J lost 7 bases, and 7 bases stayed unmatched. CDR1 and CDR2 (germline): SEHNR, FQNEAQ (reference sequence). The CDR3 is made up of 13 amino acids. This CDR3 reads CASSRGTGATQYF. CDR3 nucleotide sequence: TGTGCCAGCTCCCGGGGGACAGGGGCGACCCAGTACTTC. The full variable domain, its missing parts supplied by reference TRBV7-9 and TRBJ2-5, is DTGVSQNPRHKITKRGQNVTFRCDPISEHNRLYWYRQTLGQGPEFLTYFQNEAQLEKSRLLSDRFSAERPKGSFSTLEIQRTEQGDSAMYLCASSRGTGATQYFGPGTRLLVL.

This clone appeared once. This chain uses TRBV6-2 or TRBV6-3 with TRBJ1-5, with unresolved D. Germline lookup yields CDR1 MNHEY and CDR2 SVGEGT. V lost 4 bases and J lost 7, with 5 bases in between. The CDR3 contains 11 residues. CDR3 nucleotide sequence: TGTGCCAGCAGTTTTCTGCAGCCCCAGCATTTT. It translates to CASSFLQPQHF.

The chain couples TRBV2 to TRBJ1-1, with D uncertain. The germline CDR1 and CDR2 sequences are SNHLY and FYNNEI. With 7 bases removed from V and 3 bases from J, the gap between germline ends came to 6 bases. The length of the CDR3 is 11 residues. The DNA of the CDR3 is TGTGCCAGCATGCGAGACACTGAAGCTTTCTTT. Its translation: CASMRDTEAFF.

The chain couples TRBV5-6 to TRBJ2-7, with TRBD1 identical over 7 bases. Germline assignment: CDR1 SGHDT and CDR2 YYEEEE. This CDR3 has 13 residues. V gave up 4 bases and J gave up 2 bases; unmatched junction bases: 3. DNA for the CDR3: TGTGCCAGCAGCAGGGACAGTACCTACGAGCAGTACTTC. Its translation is CASSRDSTYEQYF. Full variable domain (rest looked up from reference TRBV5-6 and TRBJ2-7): DAGVTQSPTHLIKTRGQQVTLRCSPKSGHDTVSWYQQALGQGPQFIFQYYEEEERQRGNFPDRFSGHQFPNYSSELNVNALLLGDSALYLCASSRDSTYEQYFGPGTRLTVT.

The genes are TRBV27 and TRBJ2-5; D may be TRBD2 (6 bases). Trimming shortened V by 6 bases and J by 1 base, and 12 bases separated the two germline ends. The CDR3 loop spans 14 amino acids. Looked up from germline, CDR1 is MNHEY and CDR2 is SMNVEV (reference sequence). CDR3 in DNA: TGTGCCAGCAGCTTTAGCGGATCCCAAGAGACCCAGTACTTC. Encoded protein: CASSFSGSQETQYF.

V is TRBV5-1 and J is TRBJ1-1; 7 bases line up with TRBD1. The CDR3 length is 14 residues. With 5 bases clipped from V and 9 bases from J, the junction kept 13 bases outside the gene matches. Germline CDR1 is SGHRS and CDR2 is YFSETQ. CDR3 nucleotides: TGCGCCAGCAGACTTTATACAGGGGACGCAAAAGCTTTCTTT. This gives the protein CASRLYTGDAKAFF.